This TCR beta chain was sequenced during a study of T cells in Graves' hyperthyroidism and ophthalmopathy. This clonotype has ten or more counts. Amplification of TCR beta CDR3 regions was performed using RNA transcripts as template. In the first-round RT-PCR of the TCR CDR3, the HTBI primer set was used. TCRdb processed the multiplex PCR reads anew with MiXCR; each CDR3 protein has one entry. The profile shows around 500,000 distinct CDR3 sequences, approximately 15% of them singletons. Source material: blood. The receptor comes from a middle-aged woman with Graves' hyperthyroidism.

CDR3 nucleotides: TGTGCCAGCAGTTTTTATAGCGGGACGGTCTACGAGCAGTACTTC. Protein product: CASSFYSGTVYEQYF. The V call is TRBV27, the J call TRBJ2-7; 8 bases align to TRBD2. Trimming cost V 3 bases and J 3 bases; bases outside gene matches: 7. The germline V gene has CDR1 MNHEY and CDR2 SMNVEV (reference sequence). There are 15 residues in the CDR3.